This T cell receptor beta chain stems from a study of shared clonotypes between healthy human individuals. General observations from the study: Only blood samples were collected, and tissue repertoires likely differ.

Profiling relied on immunoSEQ multiplex PCR, and the TCRdb table lists in-frame clones only, not all of them. The data hold around 2.5 million clones, with 93% observed a single time. Splitting of CD4+ cells produced CD45RA+ naive and CD45RA-negative memory subsets. CDR3 size: 15 residues. V lost 1 base and J 0 bases, leaving 9 bases between the germline ends. The germline gives CDR1 SGHNT, CDR2 YENEEA. Concerning this clone itself: The target antigen is unknown.

Sequenced sample: naive CD4+ T cells from PBMCs. Subset described: CD45RA+ positively selected. This clonotype originated in a man in his late teens or twenties in good health. Some clones in this sample may be carry-over from other donors' samples. The V and J genes are TRBV11-3 and TRBJ2-5; possible D gene TRBD2, 6 bases. The CDR3: CASSLGPGDQETQYF. The CDR3, as DNA: TGTGCCAGCAGCTTAGGTCCGGGAGACCAAGAGACCCAGTACTTC. The full variable domain, rest sourced from reference TRBV11-3 and TRBJ2-5, is EAGVVQSPRYKIIEKKQPVAFWCNPISGHNTLYWYLQNLGQGPELLIRYENEEAVDDSQLPKDRFSAERLKGVDSTLKIQPAELGDSAVYLCASSLGPGDQETQYFGPGTRLLVL.